The sequence of this TCR beta chain was determined in a study of T-cell memory formation after mild COVID-19 (dated by TCRdb to about 2021). In terms of the full investigation: TCR sequence clusters from the two donors were found to be largely donor specific. In two donors, T-cell clones that expanded and contracted after mild COVID-19 were followed by sequencing TCRalpha and TCRbeta repertoires longitudinally. The cohort was made up of two young adult volunteers, one female and one male, who were previously healthy. Beyond this particular receptor, the publication reports: Only a couple of mild cases were covered in the study, and larger cohorts including severe cases with pre-infection samples were considered necessary. Clones that contracted from day 15 to 85 showed balanced CD4/CD8 phenotypes, whereas a second wave of clones that expanded from day 15 to 37 leaned towards CD4+. Contracting CD4+ clones were found mainly in CM and EM memory subsets, while CD8+ clones were enriched in EMRA. Some responding clones were detected in pre-infection memory, which suggested that pre-existing cross-reactive memory T cells had joined the SARS-CoV-2 response. The second-wave clones that peaked on day 37 were not confirmed to be SARS-CoV-2 specific.

Trimmed from V: 5 bases; trimmed from J: 5 bases; junction bases lacking a gene match: 6. The CDR3 runs 15 residues from the cysteine to the phenylalanine. Only CDR3 DNA is held: 45 bases, read in frame from base 1. CDR1 and CDR2 (SEHNR, FQNEAQ) derive from the germline V gene (reference sequence). The run used an Illumina NovaSeq 6000. Using 5'RACE with constant-segment primers, TCRalpha and TCRbeta cDNA libraries were constructed, with sample barcodes and unique molecular identifiers added in the process. Trizol reagent was used to extract RNA from every sample. Amplification of the libraries took two PCR steps, and the second step added a second sample barcode plus Illumina TruSeq adapters. The libraries were sequenced on an Illumina NovaSeq using 2 x 150 bp paired-end reads. For the original study's pipeline: The reads were demultiplexed and collapsed into UMI-guided consensus sequences using migec v1.2.7. Using mixcr v2.1.11, UMI consensuses were aligned to TRA and TRB V and J templates and then assembled into clonotypes. Clonotypes were classified as expanded or contracted when called significant by both edgeR and NoisET, with noise models trained on biological replicates. For edgeR calls, the cutoffs were a false discovery rate-adjusted p below 0.01 and a log2 fold-change threshold of 1. As an exploratory analysis of dynamics, max-normalized trajectories of the 1000 most abundant clonotypes were examined with PCA combined with hierarchical clustering. Separately sequenced CD4+ and CD8+ repertoires were used to assign a CD4 or CD8 phenotype to each responding clone. Using fastp trimming at Q25 and MiXCR clonotype assembly, TCRdb reanalyzed the public sequencing data and kept in-frame beta chains. CDR3 protein sequences are deduplicated, and each keeps its most common genes and DNA. The V and J calls reflect TCRdb's pipeline rather than the authors' work. A total of some 600,000 distinct CDR3 sequences appear in this sample, roughly a sixth of them only once. Clones ranked in the top ten supply around 8.1% of the sample.

There are a few counts of this clonotype. There is no known antigen for this receptor. No per-base quality is available; no much larger clone lies one base away. Ficoll-Paque density gradient centrifugation was the method used to isolate PBMCs. The chain is assembled from TRBV7-9 and TRBJ2-7, and 13 bases in between align with TRBD2. Material for sequencing was PBMCs or a T cell subset sorted from them (not recorded which). The clonotype was recovered from an adult woman who had mild COVID-19 (a few samples of this study predate the infection). The sample titles of this study are shuffled in the database, so cell type and time point are left out; the donor was told from shared clones. The DNA is as follows: TGTGCCAGCAGCCACGGACTAGCGGGAGCCGACGAGCAGTACTTC. Its coded protein is CASSHGLAGADEQYF.